The rows below give T cell receptor beta chains drawn from one sample of a study of beta chain features in type 1 diabetes. Clones were read by immunoSEQ multiplex PCR, and TCRdb kept only the in-frame ones, dropping some. The sample lists a few hundred thousand clones, about 10% seen once, with 0.45% to 0.65% in the top ten. The sequencing sample was made of central memory CD4+ T cells from blood. The receptors derive from a man aged 30 to 39 with type 1 diabetes. CDR3s include the opening cysteine and the closing phenylalanine or tryptophan. Fields, in order: clone size, V gene, CDR3 protein. For some rows the clone size is stated as once, few or many, or as a class when expanded; others skip it.

- TRBV2 CASSERHSYEQYF
- TRBV27 CASSLSPPGETGQPQHF
- TRBV19 CASTQIGGREQFF
many TRBV25-1 CASIGMGNTEAFF
few TRBV30 CAWSVSQGDTGELFF
many TRBV4-3 CASSHSGRAYTGELFF
- TRBV28 CASSLPILAGVNYEQYF
many TRBV9 CASSVVTGELFF
few TRBV10-3 CAISGLDSTVTKQYF
many TRBV7-3 CASSPGSNNEQFF
few TRBV6-1 CASSGITSLSSYEQYF
- TRBV5-4 CASSGGGGGRIRDTQYF
- TRBV28 CASSLRWAGGNQPQHF
few TRBV7-2 CASSLAQTRQETQYF
- TRBV7-2 CASSGPGQPYGYTF
many TRBV19 CASDDGKSHVAPNEKLFF
- TRBV19 CASSMDAIAFF
once TRBV4-1 CASSLTTGYNEQFF
- TRBV18 CASSQVQEGIGYTF
- TRBV5-1 CASPIDPGQEGWKTQYF
few TRBV7-2 CASSFIGTVYEQYF
- TRBV4-1 CASSQELGSGANVLTF
- TRBV6-1 CASSEWRGPTSSGANVLTF
few TRBV5-1 CASSLDQGVKHF
- TRBV5-6 CASSRDRTNEKLFF
many TRBV7-6 CASSSTGDTQYF
- TRBV2 CASRGEYSNQPQHF
- TRBV5-4 CASSLGTESSYEQYF
- TRBV28 CASSLGGTPTEAFF
few TRBV7-2 CASSVTGRETQYF
many TRBV27 CASSPRGSGNEQYF
many TRBV7-9 CASSRSSGGSSYEQYF
once TRBV4-1 CASSQDREGIQYF
few TRBV19 CASSNTDSSNQPQHF
- TRBV7-8 CASSLGRDSQDNEQFF
few TRBV20-1 CSAGLGDTQYF
- TRBV4-1 CASRRGWGQQETQYF
few TRBV2 CASRGDGYGYTF
many TRBV7-9 CASSYPPSAEYF
few TRBV7-9 CASSPTGGAYEQYF